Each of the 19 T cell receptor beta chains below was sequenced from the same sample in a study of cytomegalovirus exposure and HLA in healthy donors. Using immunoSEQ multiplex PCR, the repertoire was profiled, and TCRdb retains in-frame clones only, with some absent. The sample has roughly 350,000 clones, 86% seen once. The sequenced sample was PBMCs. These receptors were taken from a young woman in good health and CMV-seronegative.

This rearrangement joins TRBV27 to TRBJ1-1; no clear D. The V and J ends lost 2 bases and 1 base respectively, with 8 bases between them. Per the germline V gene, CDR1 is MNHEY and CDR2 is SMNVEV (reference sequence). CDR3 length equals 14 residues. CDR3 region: CASSLGAPNTEAFF. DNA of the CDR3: TGTGCCAGCAGTTTAGGAGCACCGAACACTGAAGCTTTCTTT.

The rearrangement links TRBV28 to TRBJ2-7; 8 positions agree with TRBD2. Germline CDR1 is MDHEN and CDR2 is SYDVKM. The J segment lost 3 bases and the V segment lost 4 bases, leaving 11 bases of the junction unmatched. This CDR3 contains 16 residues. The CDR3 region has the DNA TGTGCCAGCAGTTGGAGCATAGCGGGGCCCCGCTACGAGCAGTACTTC. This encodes CASSWSIAGPRYEQYF.

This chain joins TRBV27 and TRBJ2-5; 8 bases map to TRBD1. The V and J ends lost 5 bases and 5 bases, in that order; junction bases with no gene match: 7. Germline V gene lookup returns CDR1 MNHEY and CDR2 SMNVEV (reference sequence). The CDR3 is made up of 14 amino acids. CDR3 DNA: TGTGCCAGCAGTGCATCGACAGGGGTGGAGACCCAGTACTTC. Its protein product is CASSASTGVETQYF.

CDR3 DNA sequence: TGTGCCAGCAGTTACTCGTCCCGGGGGTTCGACGAGCAGTACTTC. Its protein product is CASSYSSRGFDEQYF. The chain is built from TRBV6-5 and TRBJ2-7, with TRBD2 as a possible D gene (6 bases). The CDR3 spans 15 residues. The V end lost 0 bases, the J end lost 5 bases, and 14 bases lay between the germline ends. Germline CDR1 is MNHEY and CDR2 is SVGAGI.

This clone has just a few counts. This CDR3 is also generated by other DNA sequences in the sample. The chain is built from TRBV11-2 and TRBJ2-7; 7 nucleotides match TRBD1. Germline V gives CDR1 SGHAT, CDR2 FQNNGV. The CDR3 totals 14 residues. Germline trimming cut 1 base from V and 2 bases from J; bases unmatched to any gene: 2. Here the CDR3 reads CASSLGQGAYEQYF. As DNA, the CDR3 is TGTGCCAGCAGCTTAGGGCAGGGGGCCTACGAGCAGTACTTC.

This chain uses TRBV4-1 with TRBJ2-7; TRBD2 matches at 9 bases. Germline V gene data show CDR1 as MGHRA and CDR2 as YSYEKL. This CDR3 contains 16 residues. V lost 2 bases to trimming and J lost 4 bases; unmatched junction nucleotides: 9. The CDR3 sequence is CASSQSIAGVLYEQYF. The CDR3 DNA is TGCGCCAGCAGCCAATCTATAGCGGGAGTCCTTTACGAGCAGTACTTC.

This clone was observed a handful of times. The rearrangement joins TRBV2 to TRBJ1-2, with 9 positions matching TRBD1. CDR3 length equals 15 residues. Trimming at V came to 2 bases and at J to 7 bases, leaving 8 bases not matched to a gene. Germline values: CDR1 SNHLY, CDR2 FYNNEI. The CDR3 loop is CASSEFSGTGSGYTF. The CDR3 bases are TGTGCCAGCAGTGAATTTTCCGGGACAGGGTCTGGCTACACCTTC.

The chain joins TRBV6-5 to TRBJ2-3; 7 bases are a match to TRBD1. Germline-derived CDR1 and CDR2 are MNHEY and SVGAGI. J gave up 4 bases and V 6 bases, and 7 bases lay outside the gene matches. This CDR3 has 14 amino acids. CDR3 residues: CASRIRQGADTQYF. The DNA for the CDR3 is TGTGCCAGCAGAATTCGACAGGGAGCAGATACGCAGTATTTT.

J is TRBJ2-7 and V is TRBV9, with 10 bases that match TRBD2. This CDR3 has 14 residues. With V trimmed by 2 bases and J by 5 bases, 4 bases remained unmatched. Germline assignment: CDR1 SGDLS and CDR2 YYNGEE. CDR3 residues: CASSVSGRADEQYF. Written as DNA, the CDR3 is TGTGCCAGCAGCGTGAGCGGGAGGGCCGACGAGCAGTACTTC.

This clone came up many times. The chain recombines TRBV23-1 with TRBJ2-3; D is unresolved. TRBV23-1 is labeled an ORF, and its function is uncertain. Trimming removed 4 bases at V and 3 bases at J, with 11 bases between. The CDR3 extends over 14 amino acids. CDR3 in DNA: TGCGCCAGCAGTCGCCGCGATTGTACAGATACGCAGTATTTT. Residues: CASSRRDCTDTQYF.

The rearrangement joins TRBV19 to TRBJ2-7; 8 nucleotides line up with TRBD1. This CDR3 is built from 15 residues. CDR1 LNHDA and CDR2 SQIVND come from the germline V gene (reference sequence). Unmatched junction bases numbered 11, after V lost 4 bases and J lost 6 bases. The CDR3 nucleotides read TGTGCCAGTAGTACTCCCGGGACAGGCCTAGGCGAGCAGTACTTC. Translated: CASSTPGTGLGEQYF.

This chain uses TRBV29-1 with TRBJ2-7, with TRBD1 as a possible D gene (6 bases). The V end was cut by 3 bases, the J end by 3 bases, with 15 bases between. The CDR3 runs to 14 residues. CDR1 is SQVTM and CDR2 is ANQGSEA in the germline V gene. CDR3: CSVDGEGRGYEQYF. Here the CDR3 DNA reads TGCAGCGTTGATGGAGAGGGCAGGGGCTACGAGCAGTACTTC.

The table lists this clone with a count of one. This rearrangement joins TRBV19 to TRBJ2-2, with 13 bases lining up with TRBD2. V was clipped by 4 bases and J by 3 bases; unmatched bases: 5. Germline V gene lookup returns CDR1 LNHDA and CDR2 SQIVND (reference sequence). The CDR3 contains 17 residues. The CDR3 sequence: CASSTSTSGRYTGELFF. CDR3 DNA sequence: TGTGCCAGTAGTACCTCGACTAGCGGGAGGTACACCGGGGAGCTGTTTTTT. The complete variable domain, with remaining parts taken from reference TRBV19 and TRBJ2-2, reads DGGITQSPKYLFRKEGQNVTLSCEQNLNHDAMYWYRQDPGQGLRLIYYSQIVNDFQKGDIAEGYSVSREKKESFPLTVTSAQKNPTAFYLCASSTSTSGRYTGELFFGEGSRLTVL.

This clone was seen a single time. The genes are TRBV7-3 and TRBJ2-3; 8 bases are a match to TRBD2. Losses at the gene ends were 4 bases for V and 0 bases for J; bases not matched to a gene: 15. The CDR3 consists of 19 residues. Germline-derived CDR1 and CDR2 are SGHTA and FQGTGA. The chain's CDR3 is CASSWRGSGKDTSTDTQYF. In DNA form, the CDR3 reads TGTGCCAGCAGCTGGAGGGGTAGCGGGAAAGACACTAGCACAGATACGCAGTATTTT.

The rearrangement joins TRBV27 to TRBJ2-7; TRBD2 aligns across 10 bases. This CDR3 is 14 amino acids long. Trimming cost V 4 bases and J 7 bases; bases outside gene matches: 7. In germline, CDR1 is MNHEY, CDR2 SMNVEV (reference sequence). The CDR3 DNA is TGTGCCAGCAGTTCTCTAGCGGGAGAATGGGAGCAGTACTTC. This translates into CASSSLAGEWEQYF.

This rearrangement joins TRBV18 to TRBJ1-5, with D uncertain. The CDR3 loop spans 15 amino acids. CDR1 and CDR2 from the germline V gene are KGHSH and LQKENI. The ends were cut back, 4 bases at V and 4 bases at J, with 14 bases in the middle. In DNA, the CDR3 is TGTGCCAGCTCACTAGACATCGGGGAAAATCAGCCCCAGCATTTT. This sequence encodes CASSLDIGENQPQHF.

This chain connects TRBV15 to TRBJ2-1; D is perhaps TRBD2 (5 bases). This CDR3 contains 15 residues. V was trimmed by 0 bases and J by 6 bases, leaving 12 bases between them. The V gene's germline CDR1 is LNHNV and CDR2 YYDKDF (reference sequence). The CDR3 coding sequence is TGTGCCACCAGCAGAGATTGGCTAGCAGGCAATGAGCAGTTCTTC. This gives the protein CATSRDWLAGNEQFF. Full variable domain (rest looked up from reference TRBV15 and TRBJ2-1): DAMVIQNPRYQVTQFGKPVTLSCSQTLNHNVMYWYQQKSSQAPKLLFHYYDKDFNNEADTPDNFQSRRPNTSFCFLDIRSPGLGDTAMYLCATSRDWLAGNEQFFGPGTRLTVL.

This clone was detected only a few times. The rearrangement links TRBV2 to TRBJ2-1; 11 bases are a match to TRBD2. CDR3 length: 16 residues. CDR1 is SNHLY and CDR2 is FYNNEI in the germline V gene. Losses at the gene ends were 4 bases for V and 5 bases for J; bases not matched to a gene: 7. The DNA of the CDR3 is TGTGCCAGCAGTGCGGCTAGCGGGGGGATCGACAATGAGCAGTTCTTC. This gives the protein CASSAASGGIDNEQFF.

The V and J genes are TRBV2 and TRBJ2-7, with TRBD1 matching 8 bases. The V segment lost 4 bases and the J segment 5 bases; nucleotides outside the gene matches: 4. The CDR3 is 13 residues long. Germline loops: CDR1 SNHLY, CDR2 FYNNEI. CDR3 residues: CASSVRTGNEQYF. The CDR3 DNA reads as TGTGCCAGCAGTGTTAGGACAGGGAACGAGCAGTACTTC.